This T cell receptor beta chain appears in the sequencing data of a study of siplizumab effects on memory and regulatory T cells. Points from the study as a whole: A naive or memory phenotype could not be assigned to roughly 75-97% of the proliferating CD4+ or CD8+ clones. Controls had approximately 26% Treg-derived mappable alloreactive CD4+ clones on average, versus less than 70% with siplizumab. Major contributors to the alloresponse seemed to be naive T cells, which also appeared more diverse than memory cells.

Per sample, some 10^5 TCR templates were assayed. TCRdb keeps only in-frame clones here, not all; method: immunoSEQ multiplex PCR. The table lists about 100,000 clones, roughly 94% of them singletons. V lost 8 bases to trimming and J lost 0 bases, with 10 bases between them. CDR1 is MNHEY and CDR2 is SMNVEV in the germline V gene (reference sequence). The CDR3 spans 13 residues. Concerning this clone itself: No antigen is known for it.

Sequencing input: non-Treg CD4+ T cells sorted from blood. The chain employs TRBV27 and TRBJ1-1; no reliable D call. The TCR comes from a human donor in good health. The CDR3 region is CASRRVMNTEAFF. In DNA, the CDR3 is TGTGCCAGCCGACGTGTCATGAACACTGAAGCTTTCTTT.